One and the same sample provided the 2 T cell receptor beta chains below, sequenced in a study of Graves' ophthalmopathy and Graves' hyperthyroidism. RNA served as the template for amplifying TCR beta CDR3 regions. An initial RT-PCR round employing HTBI primers preceded a second-round multiplex PCR. TCRdb reprocessed the multiplex PCR reads with MiXCR, giving one entry per CDR3 protein. Of about 1.1 million distinct CDR3 sequences detected, about 35% appear once; the ten largest clones hold around 10%. Source material: peripheral blood or thyroid tissue (not recorded which). The source of these receptors is an adult man with Graves' hyperthyroidism.

The chain joins TRBV10-3 to TRBJ2-7; 10 bases line up with TRBD2. The germline CDR1 and CDR2 sequences are ENHRY and SYGVKD. V shed 11 bases, J shed 5 bases, and the junction held 6 bases outside the gene matches. This CDR3 spans 12 amino acids. The CDR3 DNA follows: TGTGCCGCCTCTAGCGGGAGTCACGAGCAGTACTTC. Translated, it gives CAASSGSHEQYF.

This clonotype was seen at least ten times. The chain is built from TRBV19 and TRBJ1-1, with unresolved D. Trimming took off 7 bases at V and 2 bases at J, with 20 bases between the two ends. Germline CDR1 is LNHDA and CDR2 is SQIVND (reference sequence). This CDR3 region has 16 residues. In nucleotides, the CDR3 is TGTGCCAGTACAACAACTCGGGCAGGATCAAACACTGAAGCTTTCTTT. As protein: CASTTTRAGSNTEAFF.